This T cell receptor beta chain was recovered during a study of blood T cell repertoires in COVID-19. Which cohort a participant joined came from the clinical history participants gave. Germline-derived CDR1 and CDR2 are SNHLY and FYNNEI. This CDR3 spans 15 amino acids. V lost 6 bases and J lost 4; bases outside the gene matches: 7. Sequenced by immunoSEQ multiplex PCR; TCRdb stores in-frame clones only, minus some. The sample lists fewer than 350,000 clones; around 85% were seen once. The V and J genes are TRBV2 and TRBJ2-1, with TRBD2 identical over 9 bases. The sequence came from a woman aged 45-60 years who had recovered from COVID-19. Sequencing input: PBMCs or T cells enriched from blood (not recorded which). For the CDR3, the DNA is TGTGCCAGCAGGCTTCAGCGGGGGGCGTACAATGAGCAGTTCTTC. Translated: CASRLQRGAYNEQFF. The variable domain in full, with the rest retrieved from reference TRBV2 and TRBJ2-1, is EPEVTQTPSHQVTQMGQEVILRCVPISNHLYFYWYRQILGQKVEFLVSFYNNEISEKSEIFDDQFSVERPDGSNFTLKIRSTKLEDSAMYFCASRLQRGAYNEQFFGPGTRLTVL.